This passage covers 27 T cell receptor beta chains from one sample sequenced in a study of shared clonotypes between healthy human individuals. Produced via immunoSEQ multiplex PCR; TCRdb's table is partial and in-frame only. The data contain some 1 million clones, more than 65% of them singletons. The sequencing input was memory CD4+ T cells sorted from blood. Subset in this sample: CD45RA-negative fraction. These receptors were obtained from a young man in good health.

This clone was counted a few times. The rearrangement joins TRBV19 to TRBJ2-7, with 11 bases fitting TRBD2. This CDR3 contains 15 residues. V dropped 7 bases and J dropped 0; count of bases not matched to a gene: 5. Per the germline V gene, CDR1 is LNHDA and CDR2 is SQIVND (reference sequence). This chain's CDR3 is CASTAGLADSYEQYF. As DNA, the CDR3 is TGTGCCAGTACCGCGGGACTAGCGGACTCCTACGAGCAGTACTTC.

Worth noting for this clone: Other DNA sequences in the sample encode the same CDR3. The chain carries TRBV15 and TRBJ2-3; D uncertain. The V end was cut by 0 bases, the J end by 2 bases, with 3 bases between. This CDR3 has 13 residues. Germline assignment: CDR1 LNHNV and CDR2 YYDKDF (reference sequence). CDR3 protein: CATSRDLTDTQYF. In DNA, the CDR3 is TGTGCCACCAGCAGAGATCTCACAGATACGCAGTATTTT.

The rearrangement joins TRBV5-4 to TRBJ1-4; tentative D call: TRBD1 (5 bases). The CDR3 contains 14 residues. V lost 3 bases and J lost 6, with 12 bases in between. Germline V gene sequence: CDR1 SGHNT, CDR2 YYREEE (reference sequence). CDR3 bases: TGTGCCAGCAGCTCCGGGGCCCTTCATGAAAAACTGTTTTTT. Translation gives CASSSGALHEKLFF.

Concerning this clone: A far larger clone is one nucleotide away, so this likely arose from a read error. The sample holds other DNA sequences that translate to the same CDR3. The J gene is TRBJ2-2, the V gene TRBV30; tentatively, D is TRBD1 or TRBD2 (5 bases each). Per germline, CDR1 GTSNPN and CDR2 SVGIG (reference sequence). CDR3 length equals 12 residues. The CDR3 is CASKGPSGELFF. As DNA, the CDR3 is TGTGCCTCTAAGGGACCCTCCGGGGAGCTATTTTTT.

The V call is TRBV2, the J call TRBJ1-3; D not resolved. The germline gives CDR1 SNHLY, CDR2 FYNNEI. The CDR3 loop spans 15 amino acids. V lost 4 bases and J lost 1, with 11 bases in between. In nucleotides, the CDR3 is TGTGCCAGCAGTGTGACCGGCTTTTCTGGAAACACCATATATTTT. Encoded protein: CASSVTGFSGNTIYF.

The chain has TRBV30 and TRBJ2-5; TRBD1 might be the D (7 bases). The end of the DNA fits TRBJ2-7 better, so the J call may be wrong. The CDR3 runs to 14 residues. The germline gives CDR1 GTSNPN, CDR2 SVGIG (reference sequence). CDR3 sequence: CAWKGAGSSYEQYF. In DNA, the CDR3 is TGTGCCTGGAAGGGGGCCGGGAGCTCCTACGAGCAGTACTTC.

This sequence joins TRBV9 and TRBJ2-3, with a weak D call TRBD1 (6 bases). CDR3 length equals 18 residues. Germline V lookup: CDR1 SGDLS, CDR2 YYNGEE. Trimming removed 0 bases at V and 2 bases at J, with 19 bases between. DNA for the CDR3: TGTGCCAGCAGCGTAGTTGGGATTGGGGGCGGATACACAGATACGCAGTATTTT. It yields the protein CASSVVGIGGGYTDTQYF.

This chain connects TRBV2 to TRBJ2-3; D call uncertain. Trimming removed 4 bases from V and 5 bases from J, with 13 bases in between. Germline CDR1 and CDR2: SNHLY and FYNNEI. There are 14 residues in the CDR3. The CDR3 coding sequence is TGTGCCAGCAGTGGCCCGCAGCGTGGAGATACGCAGTATTTT. Protein product: CASSGPQRGDTQYF.

The chain couples TRBV7-9 to TRBJ2-7; D is perhaps TRBD1 or TRBD2 (5 bases each). This CDR3 contains 15 residues. Trimming took off 6 bases at V and 0 bases at J, with 15 bases between the two ends. Looked up from germline, CDR1 is SEHNR and CDR2 is FQNEAQ (reference sequence). CDR3 residues: CASSSRWGSSYEQYF. The CDR3 nucleotides are TGTGCCAGCAGTTCACGATGGGGGAGCTCCTACGAGCAGTACTTC.

The chain carries TRBV28 and TRBJ2-3; 12 bases fit TRBD2. The CDR3 has 17 residues. Looked up from germline, CDR1 is MDHEN and CDR2 is SYDVKM. Trimming at V came to 8 bases and at J to 0 bases, leaving 9 bases not matched to a gene. CDR3 in DNA: TGTGCCAGCCCGCCTAGCGGGGGGGTCTCTAGCACAGATACGCAGTATTTT. Amino acid sequence: CASPPSGGVSSTDTQYF.

J is TRBJ2-6 and V is TRBV4-3; 7 bases match TRBD1. V dropped 1 base and J dropped 0; count of bases not matched to a gene: 3. This CDR3 comprises 17 residues. The germline gives CDR1 LGHNA, CDR2 YSLEER. CDR3 loop: CASSQARGTSGANVLTF. For the CDR3, the DNA is TGCGCCAGCAGCCAAGCCAGGGGGACCTCTGGGGCCAACGTCCTGACTTTC.

In this sample, this clone turned up once. The genes are TRBV5-8 and TRBJ1-1; D ambiguous. V lost 0 bases and J lost 5, with 11 bases in between. The germline V gene has CDR1 SGHTS and CDR2 YDEGEE. The CDR3 has 14 amino acids. The CDR3 sequence: CASSLGRTRTEAFF. CDR3 in DNA: TGTGCCAGCAGCTTGGGACGGACGAGGACTGAAGCTTTCTTT.

The genes are TRBV10-3 and TRBJ2-3; 11 nucleotides align to TRBD2. CDR1 is ENHRY, CDR2 SYGVKD, per germline. J lost 0 bases, V lost 10 bases, and 9 bases had no gene match. The CDR3 runs 16 residues. The CDR3 spells CATLPGLAASTDTQYF. The CDR3 nucleotides are TGTGCCACTCTACCGGGACTAGCGGCTAGCACAGATACGCAGTATTTT.

The gene calls are TRBV28 and TRBJ1-6; the D is unclear. CDR1 MDHEN and CDR2 SYDVKM come from the germline V gene. The V end lost 5 bases, the J end lost 8 bases, and 13 bases lay between the germline ends. The CDR3 is 14 residues long. The CDR3 DNA sequence: TGTGCCAGCAGTGGGGTTTCATCCCATTCACCCCTCCACTTT. Amino acid sequence: CASSGVSSHSPLHF. Combining the CDR3 with reference TRBV28 and TRBJ1-6 gives the whole variable domain DVKVTQSSRYLVKRTGEKVFLECVQDMDHENMFWYRQDPGLGLRLIYFSYDVKMKEKGDIPEGYSVSREKKERFSLILESASTNQTSMYLCASSGVSSHSPLHFGNGTRLTVT.

The chain couples TRBV13 to TRBJ2-7; D is unclear. V was pared by 0 bases and J by 3 bases, with 9 bases between. Germline CDR1 reads PRHDT; CDR2 reads FYEKMQ (reference sequence). The CDR3 runs 14 residues. The CDR3 DNA reads TGTGCCAGCAGCTTAGGCCACACAAGCTACGAGCAGTACTTC. Its protein is CASSLGHTSYEQYF.

This sequence joins TRBV6-5 and TRBJ2-7, with D possibly TRBD1 on 5 matching bases. The CDR3 contains 13 residues. Trimming removed 8 bases from V and 2 bases from J, with 13 bases in between. The germline CDR1 and CDR2 sequences are MNHEY and SVGAGI. The CDR3 DNA is TGTGCCAGCGCCAGTGGGGCCACCTACGAGCAGTACTTC. Translated: CASASGATYEQYF.

The chain has TRBV5-6 and TRBJ1-3, with unresolved D. V lost 0 bases and J lost 2, with 3 bases in between. The CDR3 is made up of 13 amino acids. Germline CDR1 reads SGHDT; CDR2 reads YYEEEE. This chain's CDR3 is CASSLGPGNTIYF. CDR3 DNA sequence: TGTGCCAGCAGCTTGGGGCCTGGAAACACCATATATTTT. Filled out from reference TRBV5-6 and TRBJ1-3, the complete variable domain reads DAGVTQSPTHLIKTRGQQVTLRCSPKSGHDTVSWYQQALGQGPQFIFQYYEEEERQRGNFPDRFSGHQFPNYSSELNVNALLLGDSALYLCASSLGPGNTIYFGEGSWLTVV.

V is TRBV7-6 and J is TRBJ1-5; no definite D call. Germline lookup yields CDR1 SGHVS and CDR2 FNYEAQ. This CDR3 contains 13 residues. V lost 5 bases, J lost 9 bases, and 14 bases lay in between. The CDR3: CASSAGASGPQHF. CDR3 DNA: TGTGCCAGCAGCGCTGGAGCCTCGGGGCCCCAGCATTTT.

The chain employs TRBV11-2 and TRBJ2-7; D ambiguous. Germline V gene lookup returns CDR1 SGHAT and CDR2 FQNNGV. V shed 8 bases and J shed 2 bases, with 19 bases lying between them. The CDR3 loop spans 15 amino acids. CDR3 residues: CASSTYRSRPYEQYF. CDR3 bases: TGTGCCAGCTCTACCTATCGGTCTCGTCCCTACGAGCAGTACTTC.

The rearrangement joins TRBV4-1 to TRBJ1-6; possibly TRBD1 for D (5 bases). With 1 base removed from V and 5 bases from J, the gap between germline ends came to 9 bases. The CDR3 sequence is 15 residues long. The germline V gene has CDR1 MGHRA and CDR2 YSYEKL. The CDR3: CASSQGGTDNSPLHF. As DNA, the CDR3 is TGCGCCAGCAGCCAAGGCGGGACGGATAATTCACCCCTCCACTTT.

The rearrangement joins TRBV27 to TRBJ2-2, with 8 positions matching TRBD1. V shed 4 bases, J shed 4 bases, and the junction held 5 bases outside the gene matches. CDR3 length: 15 residues. Germline CDR1 is MNHEY and CDR2 is SMNVEV (reference sequence). The CDR3 DNA is TGTGCCAGCAGTTCCGGACAGGGATCCACCGGGGAGCTGTTTTTT. It encodes CASSSGQGSTGELFF.

The chain recombines TRBV11-2 with TRBJ2-4; TRBD1 matches at 9 bases. Germline V gene lookup returns CDR1 SGHAT and CDR2 FQNNGV. The CDR3 consists of 15 residues. The J segment lost 5 bases and the V segment lost 5 bases, leaving 7 bases of the junction unmatched. In DNA form, the CDR3 reads TGTGCCAGCAGCATAACCAACAGGGGGCAAAACATTCAGTACTTC. Its translation: CASSITNRGQNIQYF.

CDR3 sequence reads: CASSSLGQGGPSNQPQHF. The CDR3 DNA is TGTGCCAGCAGTTCCCTCGGACAGGGAGGCCCTAGCAATCAGCCCCAGCATTTT. The chain carries TRBV27 and TRBJ1-5; 8 bases map to TRBD1. V dropped 4 bases and J dropped 0; count of bases not matched to a gene: 11. The length of the CDR3 is 18 residues. Germline assignment: CDR1 MNHEY and CDR2 SMNVEV (reference sequence).

The chain combines TRBV5-8 with TRBJ2-3; D uncertain. Germline values: CDR1 SGHTS, CDR2 YDEGEE. The V end lost 0 bases, the J end lost 2 bases, and 4 bases lay between the germline ends. The CDR3 loop spans 13 amino acids. Written as DNA, the CDR3 is TGTGCCAGCAGCTTGGGGGACACAGATACGCAGTATTTT. This sequence encodes CASSLGDTDTQYF.

This chain uses TRBV7-2 with TRBJ2-5, with 8 positions matching TRBD2. The V segment lost 5 bases and the J segment 7 bases; nucleotides outside the gene matches: 12. CDR1 and CDR2 from the germline V gene are SGHTA and FQGNSA. CDR3 length: 15 amino acids. The CDR3 reads CASSRAGASQGTQYF. CDR3 in DNA: TGTGCCAGCAGCCGAGCGGGGGCCTCCCAGGGGACCCAGTACTTC.

V gene TRBV7-9 combines with J gene TRBJ2-1; 14 bases are a match to TRBD2. V shed 5 bases, J shed 12 bases, and the junction held 3 bases outside the gene matches. The CDR3 is made up of 13 amino acids. Germline V gene sequence: CDR1 SEHNR, CDR2 FQNEAQ (reference sequence). The CDR3 DNA follows: TGTGCCAGCAGCACGACTAGCGGGGGGGTGCAGTTCTTC. Its protein is CASSTTSGGVQFF. Combining the CDR3 with reference TRBV7-9 and TRBJ2-1 gives the whole variable domain DTGVSQNPRHKITKRGQNVTFRCDPISEHNRLYWYRQTLGQGPEFLTYFQNEAQLEKSRLLSDRFSAERPKGSFSTLEIQRTEQGDSAMYLCASSTTSGGVQFFGPGTRLTVL.

This clone was seen a few times. A much larger clone lies a single base off, so this may be a read error. This chain uses TRBV30 with TRBJ1-5; D gene ambiguous. The CDR3 is made up of 12 amino acids. CDR1 is GTSNPN and CDR2 is SVGIG in the germline V gene (reference sequence). Between the trimmed V and J ends, which lost 2 bases and 0 bases, there was a span of 2 bases. DNA for the CDR3: TGTGCCTGGAGTTATAGCAATCAGCCCCAGCATTTT. Amino acid sequence: CAWSYSNQPQHF.